Listed below are T cell receptor beta chains from one sample, sequenced in a study of cytomegalovirus exposure and HLA in healthy donors. TCRdb keeps only in-frame clones here, not all; method: immunoSEQ multiplex PCR. The repertoire has some 150,000 clones, 85% to 90% of them found once; the top ten carry approximately 4.7%. Sequences were obtained from PBMCs. The receptors originated from a woman in her thirties in good health and CMV-seronegative. CDR3s include the opening cysteine and the closing phenylalanine or tryptophan. Fields, in order: J gene, V gene, clone size, D gene, CDR3 protein, CDR3 DNA. A D gene is named only where the DNA matches it firmly. Only part of the rows carry a size: once, few, many, or a class if the clone is expanded.

j_call: TRBJ2-7
v_call: TRBV30
clone_size: once
d_call: .
cdr3_aa: CAWTRGPGVAYEQYF
cdr3_nt: TGTGCCTGGACTCGCGGCCCGGGGGTAGCCTACGAGCAGTACTTC

j_call: TRBJ2-7
v_call: TRBV10-2
clone_size: .
d_call: TRBD2
cdr3_aa: CASRGGLANKTYEQYF
cdr3_nt: TGCGCCAGCAGGGGGGGACTAGCAAATAAAACCTACGAGCAGTACTTC

j_call: TRBJ2-7
v_call: TRBV28
clone_size: .
d_call: .
cdr3_aa: CASSAPSSGPPYEQYF
cdr3_nt: TGTGCCAGCAGTGCCCCCTCCAGCGGGCCTCCCTACGAGCAGTACTTC

j_call: TRBJ2-3
v_call: TRBV18
clone_size: .
d_call: TRBD1
cdr3_aa: CASSPWDSLGDTQYF
cdr3_nt: TGTGCCAGCTCACCATGGGACAGCCTCGGGGATACGCAGTATTTT

j_call: TRBJ1-1
v_call: TRBV4-1
clone_size: few
d_call: TRBD1
cdr3_aa: CASSQVVTGGTEAFF
cdr3_nt: TGCGCCAGCAGCCAAGTTGTAACAGGGGGCACTGAAGCTTTCTTT

j_call: TRBJ2-5
v_call: TRBV6-5
clone_size: .
d_call: TRBD1
cdr3_aa: CASSYSTGASETQYF
cdr3_nt: TGTGCCAGCAGTTACTCGACAGGGGCGAGCGAGACCCAGTACTTC

j_call: TRBJ1-1
v_call: TRBV15
clone_size: .
d_call: .
cdr3_aa: CATSRAGENTEAFF
cdr3_nt: TGTGCCACCAGCAGAGCAGGGGAGAACACTGAAGCTTTCTTT

j_call: TRBJ2-1
v_call: TRBV4-1
clone_size: .
d_call: TRBD2
cdr3_aa: CASSHRLSWGLAGVYNEQFF
cdr3_nt: TGCGCCAGCAGCCACAGACTTTCCTGGGGACTAGCGGGGGTTTACAATGAGCAGTTCTTC

j_call: TRBJ2-3
v_call: TRBV5-1
clone_size: .
d_call: .
cdr3_aa: CASSVPGFDTDTQYF
cdr3_nt: TGCGCCAGCAGCGTCCCGGGATTCGACACAGATACGCAGTATTTT

j_call: TRBJ1-4
v_call: TRBV10-3
clone_size: .
d_call: .
cdr3_aa: CAISESLTDSWDEKLFF
cdr3_nt: TGTGCCATCAGTGAGTCCTTGACAGATTCATGGGATGAAAAACTGTTTTTT

j_call: TRBJ2-1
v_call: TRBV4-3
clone_size: .
d_call: .
cdr3_aa: CASSQETGWYNEQFF
cdr3_nt: TGCGCCAGCAGCCAAGAGACAGGATGGTACAATGAGCAGTTCTTC

j_call: TRBJ2-5
v_call: TRBV5-4
clone_size: .
d_call: .
cdr3_aa: CASSKTARETQYF
cdr3_nt: TGTGCCAGCAGCAAAACAGCTCGGGAGACCCAGTACTTC

j_call: TRBJ2-7
v_call: TRBV28
clone_size: .
d_call: TRBD2
cdr3_aa: CASRPSGGTYEQYF
cdr3_nt: TGTGCCAGCAGACCGAGCGGGGGCACCTACGAGCAGTACTTC

j_call: TRBJ2-1
v_call: TRBV7-8
clone_size: .
d_call: TRBD2
cdr3_aa: CASSLGLAGVTNEQFF
cdr3_nt: TGTGCCAGCAGCTTAGGCCTCGCGGGGGTCACCAATGAGCAGTTCTTC

j_call: TRBJ1-5
v_call: TRBV7-2
clone_size: .
d_call: TRBD1
cdr3_aa: CASSGTVGVQPQHF
cdr3_nt: TGTGCCAGCAGCGGGACAGTTGGGGTTCAGCCCCAGCATTTT

j_call: TRBJ2-7
v_call: TRBV19
clone_size: .
d_call: TRBD2
cdr3_aa: CASRAGNEQYF
cdr3_nt: TGTGCCAGTAGAGCGGGGAACGAGCAGTACTTC

j_call: TRBJ1-2
v_call: TRBV27
clone_size: once
d_call: TRBD1
cdr3_aa: CASSQGRTGGPNYGYTF
cdr3_nt: TGTGCCAGCAGTCAAGGAAGGACAGGGGGTCCCAACTATGGCTACACCTTC

j_call: TRBJ2-2
v_call: TRBV5-1
clone_size: few
d_call: TRBD2
cdr3_aa: CASSSGILAALNTGELFF
cdr3_nt: TGCGCCAGCAGCTCCGGAATACTAGCGGCACTGAACACCGGGGAGCTGTTTTTT

j_call: TRBJ2-7
v_call: TRBV28
clone_size: .
d_call: .
cdr3_aa: CASSKASYEQYF
cdr3_nt: TGTGCCAGCAGCAAAGCATCCTACGAGCAGTACTTC

j_call: TRBJ1-6
v_call: TRBV5-4
clone_size: .
d_call: .
cdr3_aa: CASSPTNSYNSPLHF
cdr3_nt: TGTGCCAGCAGCCCAACAAACTCCTATAATTCACCCCTCCACTTT

j_call: TRBJ2-7
v_call: TRBV28
clone_size: once
d_call: .
cdr3_aa: CASSLSGYEQYF
cdr3_nt: TGTGCCAGCAGTCTCTCGGGGTACGAGCAGTACTTC

j_call: TRBJ2-1
v_call: TRBV7-9
clone_size: few
d_call: TRBD2
cdr3_aa: CASSLNSGRRNEQFF
cdr3_nt: TGTGCCAGCAGCTTAAATAGCGGGAGACGCAATGAGCAGTTCTTC

j_call: TRBJ1-6
v_call: TRBV30
clone_size: .
d_call: .
cdr3_aa: CALGTTGYSPLHF
cdr3_nt: TGTGCCCTGGGCACAACAGGGTATTCACCCCTCCACTTT

j_call: TRBJ2-7
v_call: TRBV5-1
clone_size: .
d_call: TRBD1
cdr3_aa: CASSSGQGLGEQYF
cdr3_nt: TGCGCCAGCAGCTCCGGACAGGGTTTGGGCGAGCAGTACTTC

j_call: TRBJ1-2
v_call: TRBV29-1
clone_size: .
d_call: .
cdr3_aa: CSVPTGEIDYGYTF
cdr3_nt: TGCAGCGTGCCTACCGGTGAGATTGACTATGGCTACACCTTC

j_call: TRBJ1-1
v_call: TRBV7-2
clone_size: .
d_call: .
cdr3_aa: CASTLMNTEAFF
cdr3_nt: TGTGCCAGCACCCTTATGAACACTGAAGCTTTCTTT

j_call: TRBJ2-4
v_call: TRBV28
clone_size: .
d_call: TRBD2
cdr3_aa: CASSLPQGLAGVNIQYF
cdr3_nt: TGTGCCAGCAGTTTACCCCAGGGACTAGCGGGAGTGAACATTCAGTACTTC

j_call: TRBJ1-6
v_call: TRBV29-1
clone_size: .
d_call: TRBD1
cdr3_aa: CSARTGNYNSPLHF
cdr3_nt: TGCAGCGCAAGGACAGGGAACTATAATTCACCCCTCCACTTT

j_call: TRBJ1-5
v_call: TRBV19
clone_size: .
d_call: TRBD1
cdr3_aa: CASSIEGQGPQPQHF
cdr3_nt: TGTGCCAGTAGTATAGAGGGACAGGGCCCCCAGCCCCAGCATTTT

j_call: TRBJ2-3
v_call: TRBV9
clone_size: .
d_call: .
cdr3_aa: CASSRNRERGTDTQYF
cdr3_nt: TGTGCCAGCAGCCGTAACAGGGAGAGGGGTACAGATACGCAGTATTTT

j_call: TRBJ1-2
v_call: TRBV5-8
clone_size: few
d_call: .
cdr3_aa: CASSLPGINYGYTF
cdr3_nt: TGTGCCAGCAGCTTGCCGGGGATTAACTATGGCTACACCTTC

j_call: TRBJ1-5
v_call: TRBV28
clone_size: .
d_call: .
cdr3_aa: CASNSPQGPNQPQHF
cdr3_nt: TGTGCCAGCAACAGTCCCCAGGGCCCCAATCAGCCCCAGCATTTT

j_call: TRBJ2-7
v_call: TRBV5-1
clone_size: .
d_call: .
cdr3_aa: CASSPGYEQYF
cdr3_nt: TGCGCCAGCAGCCCCGGCTACGAGCAGTACTTC

j_call: TRBJ2-5
v_call: TRBV30
clone_size: .
d_call: .
cdr3_aa: CAWSAWTEETQYF
cdr3_nt: TGTGCCTGGAGTGCGTGGACAGAAGAGACCCAGTACTTC

j_call: TRBJ2-3
v_call: TRBV7-2
clone_size: .
d_call: TRBD2
cdr3_aa: CASSLKGLAGPSTDTQYF
cdr3_nt: TGTGCCAGCAGCTTAAAAGGACTAGCGGGCCCTAGCACAGATACGCAGTATTTT

j_call: TRBJ1-1
v_call: TRBV6-6
clone_size: .
d_call: .
cdr3_aa: CASSYLRGGTEAFF
cdr3_nt: TGTGCCAGCAGTTACCTAAGGGGAGGCACTGAAGCTTTCTTT